The sequence of this TCR beta chain was determined in a study of shared clonotypes between healthy human individuals. As to this clone: Its antigen is not known.

Germline V gives CDR1 SGHTA, CDR2 FQGNSA. Trimming left V 0 bases short and J 5 bases short, with 8 bases between. The CDR3 is 13 residues long. None of the donors, who were healthy HIV-negative adults, had recently had acute infections or vaccinations. CD45RA+ naive and CD45RA-negative memory subsets were separated from CD4+ cells. Study findings and constraints: Several donors shared roughly 5% of their naive CD4 clonotypes.

Original methodology: Without quality scores, immunoSEQ junctional reads could not be filtered like full-length reads. TCRdb's table, derived via immunoSEQ multiplex PCR, lists solely in-frame clones and lacks some. V, J and clone size derive from that table, while D and trimming were established from the DNA sequence. The sample yields approximately 1.1 million clones, about 80% seen once. The chain recombines TRBV7-2 with TRBJ2-7; D is uncertain. The source material was memory CD4+ T cells from PBMCs. Indicated subset: CD45RA-negative fraction. The source of this sequence is a man aged 18 to 30 in good health. Some clones in this sample may be carry-over from other donors' samples. The CDR3 nucleotides read TGTGCCAGCAGCTTAGCGGCTCAGCACGAGCAGTACTTC. This gives the protein CASSLAAQHEQYF.